These 13 T cell receptor beta chains originate from one sample sequenced in a study of spatial heterogeneity in lung cancer. Time point defined: sample taken at primary tumor resection. TCRdb re-analysed the 5' RACE reads in MiXCR, keeping a single row per CDR3 protein. Altogether about 23,000 distinct CDR3 sequences are present, 4% to 5% being singletons, with the ten largest covering less than 5.5%. The sequencing used PBMCs, collected at surgery. The receptors here all came from a male donor with early-stage non-small cell lung cancer.

This clonotype was detected many times. The V call is TRBV20-1, the J call TRBJ2-1; 7 bases agree with TRBD2. CDR3 size: 15 residues. Germline V CDR1 and CDR2: DFQATT, SNEGSKA (reference sequence). The V gene end was trimmed by 0 bases and the J gene end by 0 bases; junction bases not matched to a gene: 2. CDR3 protein: CSARDGGGSYNEQFF. The CDR3 DNA is TGCAGTGCTAGAGATGGGGGGGGCTCCTACAATGAGCAGTTCTTC.

By share, this clonotype ranks as medium-sized. The V call is TRBV2, the J call TRBJ2-7; 7 bases are shared with TRBD2. J was trimmed by 6 bases and V by 4 bases; bases with no gene match: 6. CDR1 and CDR2 (germline): SNHLY, FYNNEI. The CDR3 extends over 13 amino acids. CDR3 DNA sequence: TGTGCCAGCAGTGGACTAGCAACGGGCGAGCAGTACTTC. Protein: CASSGLATGEQYF.

This clonotype was seen repeatedly, ten times or more. The chain couples TRBV20-1 to TRBJ2-1, with D tentatively TRBD1 or TRBD2 (6 bases each). The CDR3 has 15 amino acids. Trimming pared 0 bases from V and 8 bases from J, leaving 17 bases between. CDR1 and CDR2 (germline): DFQATT, SNEGSKA (reference sequence). CDR3 protein: CSARDHGGPGHEQFF. The CDR3 DNA follows: TGCAGTGCTAGAGATCACGGGGGCCCAGGGCATGAGCAGTTCTTC.

This clonotype was recorded many times. This sequence joins TRBV5-6 and TRBJ2-3; TRBD1 might be the D (5 bases). V lost 7 bases and J 2 bases, leaving 11 bases between the germline ends. This CDR3 region has 13 residues. Per the germline V gene, CDR1 is SGHDT and CDR2 is YYEEEE. CDR3 loop: CASGRAFTDTQYF. The CDR3 region has the DNA TGTGCCAGCGGCAGGGCTTTCACAGATACGCAGTATTTT. Using reference TRBV5-6 and TRBJ2-3 for the parts outside the CDR3, the full variable domain is DAGVTQSPTHLIKTRGQQVTLRCSPKSGHDTVSWYQQALGQGPQFIFQYYEEEERQRGNFPDRFSGHQFPNYSSELNVNALLLGDSALYLCASGRAFTDTQYFGPGTRLTVL.

This clonotype was recorded at least ten times. The chain joins TRBV14 to TRBJ2-5; D perhaps matches TRBD1 (6 bases). This CDR3 has 15 amino acids. The V end lost 0 bases, the J end lost 5 bases, and 13 bases lay between the germline ends. Germline V gene sequence: CDR1 SGHDN, CDR2 FVKESK. CDR3 DNA sequence: TGTGCCAGCAGCCAAGATACAGGGACGGGGGAGACCCAGTACTTC. Its protein is CASSQDTGTGETQYF.

The sample holds many counts of this clonotype. The chain recombines TRBV7-9 with TRBJ1-1; D unclear. Germline loops: CDR1 SEHNR, CDR2 FQNEAQ (reference sequence). The V end was cut by 5 bases, the J end by 5 bases, with 12 bases between. This CDR3 region has 13 residues. The CDR3: CASSRESGTEAFF. CDR3 sequence (DNA): TGTGCCAGCAGCCGTGAGTCGGGGACTGAAGCTTTCTTT. Full variable domain (remainder filled in from reference TRBV7-9 and TRBJ1-1): DTGVSQNPRHKITKRGQNVTFRCDPISEHNRLYWYRQTLGQGPEFLTYFQNEAQLEKSRLLSDRFSAERPKGSFSTLEIQRTEQGDSAMYLCASSRESGTEAFFGQGTRLTVV.

In its sample, this clonotype was seen many times. The V and J genes are TRBV2 and TRBJ1-4; TRBD1 agrees at 8 bases. With V trimmed by 6 bases and J by 3 bases, 6 bases remained unmatched. Germline values: CDR1 SNHLY, CDR2 FYNNEI. This CDR3 spans 15 amino acids. The CDR3 DNA reads as TGTGCCAGCAGGCGGCAGGGGGCGGCTAATGAAAAACTGTTTTTT. Its protein product is CASRRQGAANEKLFF.

This clonotype was counted at least ten times. The J gene is TRBJ1-2, the V gene TRBV9, with D tentatively TRBD1 (5 bases). The CDR3 consists of 12 residues. The V gene's germline CDR1 is SGDLS and CDR2 YYNGEE. V was trimmed by 0 bases and J by 12 bases, leaving 12 bases between them. As DNA, the CDR3 is TGTGCCAGCAGCGTAGTAGGCGGACACCACACCTTC. Its translation: CASSVVGGHHTF.

This clonotype was seen ten or more times. V is TRBV5-1 and J is TRBJ2-1, with 11 bases matching TRBD2. The V segment lost 1 base and the J segment 7 bases; nucleotides outside the gene matches: 4. Germline assignment: CDR1 SGHRS and CDR2 YFSETQ. The CDR3 consists of 15 residues. As DNA, the CDR3 is TGCGCCAGCAGCTTGACTAGCGGGAGTGGGAATGAGCAGTTCTTC. Protein product: CASSLTSGSGNEQFF.

Many counts were recorded for this clonotype. This sequence joins TRBV11-2 and TRBJ1-6, with 9 bases matching TRBD1. Per germline, CDR1 SGHAT and CDR2 FQNNGV. The CDR3 covers 15 residues. V lost 3 bases to trimming and J lost 9 bases; unmatched junction nucleotides: 6. CDR3 residues: CASSFRDRVFSPLHF. In nucleotides, the CDR3 is TGTGCCAGCAGCTTCCGGGACAGGGTCTTTTCACCCCTCCACTTT.

This clonotype was recorded many times. The rearrangement links TRBV7-2 to TRBJ1-1; 7 nucleotides line up with TRBD1. The germline gives CDR1 SGHTA, CDR2 FQGNSA. The CDR3 length is 14 residues. Trimming cost V 3 bases and J 12 bases; bases outside gene matches: 13. The CDR3 region is CASSLPPFDRVTFF. CDR3 in DNA: TGTGCCAGCAGCTTGCCGCCCTTTGACAGGGTAACTTTCTTT.

This clonotype was recorded at least ten times. The CDR3 nucleotides are TGTGCCAGCAGCTTAGTGCCTACATACAGGGGGCGGGAGACCCAGTACTTC. Amino acid sequence: CASSLVPTYRGRETQYF. V usage is TRBV7-8 and J usage is TRBJ2-5; TRBD1 matches 9 bases. With V trimmed by 1 base and J by 5 bases, 11 bases remained unmatched. The CDR3 contains 17 residues. CDR1 is SGHVS and CDR2 is FQNEAQ in the germline V gene.

This clonotype was recorded at least ten times. This chain joins TRBV14 and TRBJ2-2, with D hard to call. Per germline, CDR1 SGHDN and CDR2 FVKESK. V lost 5 bases and J 7 bases, leaving 17 bases between the germline ends. The CDR3 length is 15 residues. The CDR3 coding sequence is TGTGCCAGCAGCAAAGGGAACCAATTGGTCGGGGAGCTGTTTTTT. Translated, it gives CASSKGNQLVGELFF. The variable domain in full, completed from reference TRBV14 and TRBJ2-2, reads EAGVTQFPSHSVIEKGQTVTLRCDPISGHDNLYWYRRVMGKEIKFLLHFVKESKQDESGMPNNRFLAERTGGTYSTLKVQPAELEDSGVYFCASSKGNQLVGELFFGEGSRLTVL.